The rows below give T cell receptor beta chains drawn from one sample of a study of cytomegalovirus exposure and HLA in healthy donors. Data came from immunoSEQ multiplex PCR; TCRdb stores just in-frame clones and leaves some out. The table has some 200,000 clones, just over 90% seen once; the top ten hold roughly 1%. Sequencing used PBMCs. The receptors originated from a woman younger than 30 in good health and CMV-seronegative. The conserved cysteine and the conserved F or W are not part of the CDR3 here.

len: 15; v_gene: TRBV11-2; j_gene: TRBJ2-3; CDR3aa: ASSLVSSTGVGDTQY
len: 12; v_gene: TRBV5-1; j_gene: TRBJ2-7; CDR3aa: ASTRRDSAYEQY
len: 13; v_gene: TRBV4-1; j_gene: TRBJ2-7; CDR3aa: ASSQNEQGTYEQY
len: 12; v_gene: TRBV30; j_gene: TRBJ1-6; CDR3aa: AWGEGIGNSPLH
len: 12; v_gene: TRBV29-1; j_gene: TRBJ2-5; CDR3aa: SVALAGARETQY
len: 13; v_gene: TRBV28; j_gene: TRBJ2-5; CDR3aa: ASSTLLAGGETQY
len: 14; v_gene: TRBV6-1; j_gene: TRBJ2-3; CDR3aa: ASSERWQGITDTQY
len: 13; v_gene: TRBV5-1; j_gene: TRBJ2-2; CDR3aa: ASSLGASGSGELF
len: 13; v_gene: TRBV7-7; j_gene: TRBJ2-1; CDR3aa: ASSLDGLASNEQF
len: 12; v_gene: TRBV5-1; j_gene: TRBJ2-7; CDR3aa: ASSPRRAYYEQY
len: 14; v_gene: TRBV6-1; j_gene: TRBJ1-3; CDR3aa: ASSEGIETGINTIY
len: 12; v_gene: TRBV5-1; j_gene: TRBJ2-7; CDR3aa: ASSKRDRDHEQY
len: 11; v_gene: TRBV5-1; j_gene: TRBJ1-4; CDR3aa: ASQRGAYEKLF
len: 10; v_gene: TRBV27; j_gene: TRBJ1-2; CDR3aa: ASSLGRGGYT
len: 16; v_gene: TRBV5-1; j_gene: TRBJ2-3; CDR3aa: ASSLITSGRGSTDTQY
len: 13; v_gene: TRBV14; j_gene: TRBJ2-1; CDR3aa: ASSQEGPRGNEQF
len: 12; v_gene: TRBV19; j_gene: TRBJ1-4; CDR3aa: ASSGLVTGEKLF
len: 12; v_gene: TRBV7-6; j_gene: TRBJ2-5; CDR3aa: ASRLDTSGATQY
len: 12; v_gene: TRBV28; j_gene: TRBJ1-2; CDR3aa: ASRRDSVDYGYT
len: 13; v_gene: TRBV29-1; j_gene: TRBJ2-5; CDR3aa: SVLTPGQIQETQY
len: 11; v_gene: TRBV6-1; j_gene: TRBJ2-1; CDR3aa: ASRRTGQHEQF
len: 10; v_gene: TRBV25-1; j_gene: TRBJ1-5; CDR3aa: ASAYRNQPQH
len: 10; v_gene: TRBV19; j_gene: TRBJ2-7; CDR3aa: ASSGTGGSEY
len: 12; v_gene: TRBV30; j_gene: TRBJ2-7; CDR3aa: AWNTRAFSHEQY
len: 15; v_gene: TRBV9; j_gene: TRBJ1-5; CDR3aa: ASSVGVGTGGGQPQH
len: 11; v_gene: TRBV5-6; j_gene: TRBJ2-3; CDR3aa: ASSPQITDTQY
len: 10; v_gene: TRBV5-1; j_gene: TRBJ1-1; CDR3aa: ASRLGGSEAF
len: 12; v_gene: TRBV27; j_gene: TRBJ1-2; CDR3aa: ASSASSGTGAYT
len: 13; v_gene: TRBV6-5; j_gene: TRBJ1-3; CDR3aa: ASSFRDSPGHTIY
len: 10; v_gene: TRBV27; j_gene: TRBJ2-7; CDR3aa: AAGQGVYEQY
len: 12; v_gene: TRBV18; j_gene: TRBJ2-5; CDR3aa: ASSPTGYQETQY
len: 12; v_gene: TRBV5-1; j_gene: TRBJ2-5; CDR3aa: ASRRASGQETQY
len: 14; v_gene: TRBV5-6; j_gene: TRBJ2-1; CDR3aa: ASSLLSGNPNNEQF
len: 14; v_gene: TRBV5-1; j_gene: TRBJ2-1; CDR3aa: ASSLSSGGRGNEQF
len: 13; v_gene: TRBV7-6; j_gene: TRBJ1-5; CDR3aa: ASSQTGDEFPPQH
len: 14; v_gene: TRBV18; j_gene: TRBJ1-1; CDR3aa: ASSLLGQGQGTEAF
len: 11; v_gene: TRBV27; j_gene: TRBJ1-2; CDR3aa: ASSSTANYGYT
len: 15; v_gene: TRBV27; j_gene: TRBJ2-6; CDR3aa: ASSLRQGARGANVLT
len: 13; v_gene: TRBV7-8; j_gene: TRBJ2-7; CDR3aa: ASSLSRGPGYEQY
len: 14; v_gene: TRBV5-6; j_gene: TRBJ2-1; CDR3aa: ASSSPGLAGIDEQF
len: 14; v_gene: TRBV28; j_gene: TRBJ2-7; CDR3aa: ASSHYRLAAPYEQY
len: 13; v_gene: TRBV19; j_gene: TRBJ2-5; CDR3aa: ASSPSGAGEETQY
len: 12; v_gene: TRBV9; j_gene: TRBJ1-2; CDR3aa: ASSVVGGGYGYT
len: 11; v_gene: TRBV5-1; j_gene: TRBJ1-2; CDR3aa: ASSPGSRHGYT
len: 13; v_gene: TRBV18; j_gene: TRBJ1-1; CDR3aa: ASSLGQGRYTEAF
len: 14; v_gene: TRBV4-1; j_gene: TRBJ1-5; CDR3aa: ASSQVGDTWRQPQH
len: 13; v_gene: TRBV5-1; j_gene: TRBJ2-7; CDR3aa: ASSIPSGRGYEQY
len: 14; v_gene: TRBV28; j_gene: TRBJ2-7; CDR3aa: ASSPPAQGASYEQY
len: 13; v_gene: TRBV29-1; j_gene: TRBJ1-5; CDR3aa: SASQVAGFNQPQH
len: 14; v_gene: TRBV15; j_gene: TRBJ2-3; CDR3aa: ATSGGLAIIADTQY
len: 15; v_gene: TRBV14; j_gene: TRBJ2-2; CDR3aa: ASSQDLLAGHNGELF
len: 16; v_gene: TRBV11-3; j_gene: TRBJ1-5; CDR3aa: ASSLRWDRTNSNQPQH
len: 16; v_gene: TRBV5-1; j_gene: TRBJ2-7; CDR3aa: ASSFWARRWGTGDEQY
len: 14; v_gene: TRBV18; j_gene: TRBJ1-5; CDR3aa: ASSPTSTGLGQPQH